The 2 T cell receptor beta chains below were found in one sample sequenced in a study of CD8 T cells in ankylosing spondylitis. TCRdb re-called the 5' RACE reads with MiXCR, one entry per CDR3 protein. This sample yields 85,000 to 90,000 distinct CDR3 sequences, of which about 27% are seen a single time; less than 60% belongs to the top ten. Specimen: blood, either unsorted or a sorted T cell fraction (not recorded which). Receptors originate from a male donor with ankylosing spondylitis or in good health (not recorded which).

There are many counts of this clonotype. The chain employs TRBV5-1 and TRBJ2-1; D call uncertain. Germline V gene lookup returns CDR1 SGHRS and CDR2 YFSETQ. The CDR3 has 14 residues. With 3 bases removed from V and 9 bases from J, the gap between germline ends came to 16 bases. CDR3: CASSSGDSLGEQFF. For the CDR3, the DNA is TGCGCCAGCAGCTCTGGGGATAGCTTGGGTGAGCAGTTCTTC.

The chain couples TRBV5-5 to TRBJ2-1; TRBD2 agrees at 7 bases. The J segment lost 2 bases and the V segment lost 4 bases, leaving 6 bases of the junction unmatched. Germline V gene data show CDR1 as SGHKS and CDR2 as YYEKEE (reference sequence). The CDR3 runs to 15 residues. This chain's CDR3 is CASSIGTTPYNEQFF. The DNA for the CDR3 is TGTGCCAGCAGCATCGGGACTACCCCCTACAATGAGCAGTTCTTC.